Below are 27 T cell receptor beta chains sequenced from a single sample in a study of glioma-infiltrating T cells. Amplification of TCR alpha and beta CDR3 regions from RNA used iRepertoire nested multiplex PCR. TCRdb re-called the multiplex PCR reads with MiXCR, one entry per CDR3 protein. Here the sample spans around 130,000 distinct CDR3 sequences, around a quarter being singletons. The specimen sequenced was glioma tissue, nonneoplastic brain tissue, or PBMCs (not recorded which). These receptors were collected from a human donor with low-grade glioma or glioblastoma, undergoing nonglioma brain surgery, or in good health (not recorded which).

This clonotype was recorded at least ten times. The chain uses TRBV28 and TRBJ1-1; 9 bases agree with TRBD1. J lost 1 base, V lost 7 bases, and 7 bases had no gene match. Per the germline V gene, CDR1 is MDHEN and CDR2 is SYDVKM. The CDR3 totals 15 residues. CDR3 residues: CASNVQGASNTEAFF. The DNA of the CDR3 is TGTGCCAGCAACGTACAGGGGGCGTCGAACACTGAAGCTTTCTTT.

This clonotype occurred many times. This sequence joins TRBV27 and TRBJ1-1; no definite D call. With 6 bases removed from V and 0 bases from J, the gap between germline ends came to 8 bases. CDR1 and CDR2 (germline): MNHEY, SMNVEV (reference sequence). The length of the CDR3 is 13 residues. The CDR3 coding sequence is TGTGCCAGCAGAAACGACCTGAACACTGAAGCTTTCTTT. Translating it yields CASRNDLNTEAFF.

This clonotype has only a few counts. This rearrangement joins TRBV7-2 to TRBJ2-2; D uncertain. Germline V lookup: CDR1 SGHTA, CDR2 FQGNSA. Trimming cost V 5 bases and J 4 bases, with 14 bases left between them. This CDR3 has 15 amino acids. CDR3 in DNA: TGTGCCAGCAGCCTAGGGCGGAATCCCACCGGGGAGCTGTTTTTT. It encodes CASSLGRNPTGELFF.

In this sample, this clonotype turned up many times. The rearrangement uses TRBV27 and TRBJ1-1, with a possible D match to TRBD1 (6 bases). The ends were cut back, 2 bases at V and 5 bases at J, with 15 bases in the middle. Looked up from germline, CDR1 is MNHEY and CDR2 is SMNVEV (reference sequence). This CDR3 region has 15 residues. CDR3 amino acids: CASSLLRGLETEAFF. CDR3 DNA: TGTGCCAGCAGTTTACTCAGGGGCCTAGAGACTGAAGCTTTCTTT.

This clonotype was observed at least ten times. CDR3 loop: CATSRGGQGGYGELFF. For the CDR3, the DNA is TGTGCCACCTCTCGAGGGGGACAGGGCGGTTACGGGGAGCTGTTTTTT. V gene TRBV24-1 combines with J gene TRBJ2-2, with 9 bases aligning to TRBD1. The CDR3 is made up of 16 amino acids. After removal of 9 bases from V and 7 bases from J, the junction contained 14 bases not matched to a gene. CDR1 and CDR2 (germline): KGHDR, SFDVKD.

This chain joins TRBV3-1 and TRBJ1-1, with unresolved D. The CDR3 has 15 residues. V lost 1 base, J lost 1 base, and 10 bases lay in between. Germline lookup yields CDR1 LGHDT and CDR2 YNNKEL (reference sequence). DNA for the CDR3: TGTGCCAGCAGCCAAGGGCAGGCCCCGAACACTGAAGCTTTCTTT. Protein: CASSQGQAPNTEAFF.

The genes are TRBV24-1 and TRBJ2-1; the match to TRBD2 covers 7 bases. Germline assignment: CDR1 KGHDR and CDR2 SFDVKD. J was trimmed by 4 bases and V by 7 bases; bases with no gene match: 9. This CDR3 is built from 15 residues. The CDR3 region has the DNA TGTGCCACCAGCTCGGGAGGTTTGGCGTACAATGAGCAGTTCTTC. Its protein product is CATSSGGLAYNEQFF.

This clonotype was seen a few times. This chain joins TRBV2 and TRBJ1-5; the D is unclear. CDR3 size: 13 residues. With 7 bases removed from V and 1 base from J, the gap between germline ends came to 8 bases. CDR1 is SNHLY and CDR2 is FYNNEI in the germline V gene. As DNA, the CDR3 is TGTGCCAGCATGGCTATAAGCAATCAGCCCCAGCATTTT. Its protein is CASMAISNQPQHF.

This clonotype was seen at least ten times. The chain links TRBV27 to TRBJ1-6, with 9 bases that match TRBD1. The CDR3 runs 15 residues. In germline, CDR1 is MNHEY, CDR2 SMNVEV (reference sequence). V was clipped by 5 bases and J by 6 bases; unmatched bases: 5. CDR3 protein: CASSPTGGPNSPLHF. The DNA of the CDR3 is TGTGCCAGCAGTCCTACAGGGGGCCCTAATTCACCCCTCCACTTT.

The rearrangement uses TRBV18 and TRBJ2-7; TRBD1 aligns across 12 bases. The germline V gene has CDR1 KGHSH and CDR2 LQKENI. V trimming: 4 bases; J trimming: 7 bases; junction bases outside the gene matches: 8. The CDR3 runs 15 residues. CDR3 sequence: CASSRGQGASGEQYV. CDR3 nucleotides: TGTGCCAGCTCACGGGGACAGGGGGCCTCGGGGGAGCAGTACGTC.

The CDR3 protein is CASRRRETQYF. The CDR3 DNA is TGTGCCAGCCGCCGACGAGAGACCCAGTACTTC. The chain couples TRBV3-1 to TRBJ2-5; unclear D gene. CDR1 LGHDT and CDR2 YNNKEL come from the germline V gene (reference sequence). Trimming removed 8 bases from V and 4 bases from J, with 8 bases in between. The CDR3 length is 11 residues.

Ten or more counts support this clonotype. This CDR3 is CASSLQGIFDYGYTF. The CDR3 DNA reads TGTGCCAGCAGTTTACAGGGGATATTCGACTATGGCTACACCTTC. The chain is built from TRBV28 and TRBJ1-2, with D maybe TRBD1 (6 bases). CDR3 length: 15 amino acids. The V end lost 2 bases, the J end lost 3 bases, and 13 bases lay between the germline ends. Germline loops: CDR1 MDHEN, CDR2 SYDVKM.

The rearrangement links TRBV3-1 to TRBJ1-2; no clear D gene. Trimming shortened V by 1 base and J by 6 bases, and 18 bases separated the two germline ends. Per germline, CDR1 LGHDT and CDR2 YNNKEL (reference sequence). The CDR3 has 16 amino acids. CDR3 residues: CASSQVPRPTIHGYTF. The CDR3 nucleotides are TGTGCCAGCAGCCAAGTGCCGAGGCCCACTATCCATGGCTACACCTTC.

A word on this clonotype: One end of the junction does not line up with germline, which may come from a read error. CDR3 loop: CASSLGVYNEKFF. DNA of the CDR3: TGTGCCAGCAGCTTGGGGGTCTACAATGAGAAGTTCTTC. The rearrangement links TRBV4-2 to TRBJ2-1, with D perhaps given as TRBD1 or TRBD2 (5 bases each). CDR3 length: 13 residues. CDR1 is LGHNA, CDR2 YNFKEQ, per germline.

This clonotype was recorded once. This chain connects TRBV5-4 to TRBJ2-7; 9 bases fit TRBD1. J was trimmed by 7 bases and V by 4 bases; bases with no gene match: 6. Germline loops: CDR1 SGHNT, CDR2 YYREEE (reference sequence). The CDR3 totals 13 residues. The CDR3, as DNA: TGTGCCAGCAGCCGAATCGGGACAGGGGAGCAGTACGTC. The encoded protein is CASSRIGTGEQYV.

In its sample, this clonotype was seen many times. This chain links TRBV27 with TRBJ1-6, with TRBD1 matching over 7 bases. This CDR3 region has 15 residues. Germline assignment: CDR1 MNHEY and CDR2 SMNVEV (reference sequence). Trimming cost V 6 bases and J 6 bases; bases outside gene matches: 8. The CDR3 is CASRTRQGLNSPLHF. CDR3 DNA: TGTGCCAGCAGGACCCGACAGGGACTTAATTCACCCCTCCACTTT.

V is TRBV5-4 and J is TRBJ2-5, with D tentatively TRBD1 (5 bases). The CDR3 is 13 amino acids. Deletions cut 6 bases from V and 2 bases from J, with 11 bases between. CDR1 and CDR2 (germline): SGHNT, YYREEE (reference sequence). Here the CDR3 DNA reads TGTGCCAGCATTGGGGCGGAACAAGAGACCCAGTACTTC. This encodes CASIGAEQETQYF. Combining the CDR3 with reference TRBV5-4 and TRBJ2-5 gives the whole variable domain ETGVTQSPTHLIKTRGQQVTLRCSSQSGHNTVSWYQQALGQGPQFIFQYYREEENGRGNFPPRFSGLQFPNYSSELNVNALELDDSALYLCASIGAEQETQYFGPGTRLLVL.

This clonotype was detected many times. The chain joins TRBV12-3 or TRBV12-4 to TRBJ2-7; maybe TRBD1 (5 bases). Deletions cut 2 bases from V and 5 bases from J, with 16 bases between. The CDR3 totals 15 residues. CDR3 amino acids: CASSLSGPLGDEQYV. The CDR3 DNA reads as TGTGCCAGCAGTTTATCAGGGCCCCTTGGAGACGAGCAGTACGTC.

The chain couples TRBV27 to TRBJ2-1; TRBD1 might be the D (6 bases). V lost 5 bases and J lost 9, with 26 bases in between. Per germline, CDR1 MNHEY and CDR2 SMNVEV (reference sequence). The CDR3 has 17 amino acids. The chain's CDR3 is CASSPRPGTLLRSEQFF. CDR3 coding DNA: TGTGCCAGCAGTCCCCGACCCGGGACACTCCTAAGGAGTGAGCAGTTCTTC.

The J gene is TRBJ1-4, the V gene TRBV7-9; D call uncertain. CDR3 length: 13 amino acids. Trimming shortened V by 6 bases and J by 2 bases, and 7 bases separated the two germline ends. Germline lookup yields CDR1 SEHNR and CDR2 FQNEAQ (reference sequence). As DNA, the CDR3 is TGTGCCAGCAGGGTGGGGACTAATGAAAAACTGTTTTTT. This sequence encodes CASRVGTNEKLFF.

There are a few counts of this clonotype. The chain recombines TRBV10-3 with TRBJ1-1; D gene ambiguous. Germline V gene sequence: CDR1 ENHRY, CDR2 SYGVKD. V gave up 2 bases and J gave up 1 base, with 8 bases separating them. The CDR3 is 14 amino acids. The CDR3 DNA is TGTGCCATCAGTGAGGGTAGGCAGAACACTGAAGCTTTCTTT. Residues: CAISEGRQNTEAFF.

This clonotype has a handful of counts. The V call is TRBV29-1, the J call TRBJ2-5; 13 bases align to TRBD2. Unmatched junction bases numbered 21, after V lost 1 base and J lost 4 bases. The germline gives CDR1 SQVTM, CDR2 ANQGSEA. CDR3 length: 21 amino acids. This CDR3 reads CSVEAPHTSGGAMGGRETQYF. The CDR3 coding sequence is TGCAGCGTTGAAGCTCCTCACACTAGCGGGGGGGCTATGGGGGGCCGAGAGACCCAGTACTTC.

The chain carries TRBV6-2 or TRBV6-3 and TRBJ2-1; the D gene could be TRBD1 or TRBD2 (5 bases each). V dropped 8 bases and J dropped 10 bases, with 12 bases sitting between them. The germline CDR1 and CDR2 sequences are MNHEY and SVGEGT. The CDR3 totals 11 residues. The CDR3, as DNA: TGTGCCAGCGCCCGGGGCTACGAGCAGTTCTTC. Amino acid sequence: CASARGYEQFF.

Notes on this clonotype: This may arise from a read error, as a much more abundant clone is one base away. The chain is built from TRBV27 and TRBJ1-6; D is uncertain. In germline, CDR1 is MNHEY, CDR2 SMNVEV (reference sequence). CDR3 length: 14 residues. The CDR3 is CASSPPSGNPPLHF. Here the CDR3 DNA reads TGTGCCAGCAGTCCCCCCAGTGGTAATCCACCCCTCCACTTT.

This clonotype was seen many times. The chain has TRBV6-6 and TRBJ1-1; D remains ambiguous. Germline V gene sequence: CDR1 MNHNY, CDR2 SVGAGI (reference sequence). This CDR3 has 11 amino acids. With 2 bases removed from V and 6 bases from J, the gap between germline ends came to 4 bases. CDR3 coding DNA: TGTGCCAGCAGTTACAGGGCTGAAGCTTTCTTT. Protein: CASSYRAEAFF.

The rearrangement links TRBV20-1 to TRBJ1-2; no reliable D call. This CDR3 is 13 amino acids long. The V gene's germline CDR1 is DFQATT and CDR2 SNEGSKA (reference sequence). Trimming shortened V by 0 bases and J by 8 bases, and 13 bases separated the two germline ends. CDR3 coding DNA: TGCAGTGCTAGAGATCTGATCACTATGGGCTACACCTTC. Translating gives CSARDLITMGYTF.

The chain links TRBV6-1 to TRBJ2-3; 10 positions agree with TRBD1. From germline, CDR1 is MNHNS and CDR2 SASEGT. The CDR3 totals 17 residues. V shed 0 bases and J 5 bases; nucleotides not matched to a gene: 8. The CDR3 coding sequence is TGTGCCAGCAGTGAAGCTGAGACAGGGGGCGTAGGAGATACGCAGTATTTT. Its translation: CASSEAETGGVGDTQYF.